The sequence of this T cell receptor beta chain was determined in a study of radiotherapy plus CTLA-4 blockade in lung cancer. Study findings and constraints: Blood saw expansion of tumor-derived TCR clones after radiotherapy plus ipilimumab.

In its sample, this clone was seen many times. The antigen remains undetermined. This CDR3 is built from 14 residues. V lost 2 bases and J lost 2, with 8 bases in between. Germline V gene sequence: CDR1 SGHNT, CDR2 YYREEE (reference sequence). TCRdb's table, derived via immunoSEQ multiplex PCR, lists solely in-frame clones and lacks some. This table has roughly 50,000 clones, approximately 76% appearing once. The origin of this receptor is a human donor with non-small cell lung cancer who had stable disease on radiotherapy plus ipilimumab. V is TRBV5-4 and J is TRBJ1-5, with a weak D call TRBD1 (6 bases). This specimen consisted of peripheral blood, obtained from a patient treated with radiotherapy plus ipilimumab. CDR3 DNA sequence: TGTGCCAGCAGCTTACAGGGAGGCAATCAGCCCCAGCATTTT. Its translation is CASSLQGGNQPQHF.